Listed below are T cell receptor beta chains from one sample, sequenced in a study of graft-versus-host responses after intestinal transplantation. Generated by immunoSEQ multiplex PCR, the TCRdb table keeps only in-frame clones and is missing some. The data hold 100,000 to 120,000 clones, with just over 90% observed a single time. These receptors are not linked to any known antigen. The sequencing here drew on unstimulated CD8+ T cells sorted from spleen or lymph node cells, taken before intestinal transplant. The receptors come from a human donor who received an intestinal transplant. Each CDR3 is given with its conserved first and last residue. The D gene is left open where the match is weak. Not all rows give a size; the values are once, few, many and, for expanded clones, a class.

v_call	clone_size	d_call	j_call	cdr3_nt	cdr3_aa
TRBV7-8	.	.	TRBJ2-1	TGTGCCAGCAGCCCGCAGGGGAGCGGCGACAATGAGCAGTTCTTC	CASSPQGSGDNEQFF
TRBV4-1	few	TRBD2	TRBJ2-7	TGCGCCAGCAGCCCACTAGCGGGAGGTTTCTACGAGCAGTACTTC	CASSPLAGGFYEQYF
TRBV7-9	.	.	TRBJ2-2	TGTGCCAGCAGCTTAACCCCCATGGCCGGGGAGCTGTTTTTT	CASSLTPMAGELFF
TRBV27	.	.	TRBJ1-5	TGTGCCAGCAGTCCCCTGTCCGGGGGTGCTGGACAGCCCCAGCATTTT	CASSPLSGGAGQPQHF
TRBV27	.	.	TRBJ2-3	TGTGCCAGCAGTGCTAGACAGGTAGATACGCAGTATTTT	CASSARQVDTQYF
TRBV7-9	once	TRBD2	TRBJ2-1	TGTGCCAGCAGCTCCACGGGGACTACTCACAATGAGCAGTTCTTC	CASSSTGTTHNEQFF
TRBV11-2	.	.	TRBJ2-7	TGTGCCAGCAGCCCGACTAGAAAGGACGAGCAGTACTTC	CASSPTRKDEQYF
TRBV15	.	TRBD2	TRBJ2-1	TGTGCCACCAGCAGAGGGCGGGAGGGGTACAATGAGCAGTTCTTC	CATSRGREGYNEQFF
TRBV19	.	TRBD1	TRBJ1-5	TGTGCCAGTAGCGTGACAGGGGGCTTACCTCCTGATGGGCAGCCCCAGCATTTT	CASSVTGGLPPDGQPQHF
TRBV7-9	.	.	TRBJ2-5	TGTGCCAGCTACGGTACGGGAGAGACCCAGTACTTC	CASYGTGETQYF
TRBV9	.	TRBD1	TRBJ1-3	TGTGCCAGCAGCCACGGACAGGGGGGGACTGGAAACACCATATATTTT	CASSHGQGGTGNTIYF
TRBV6-6	.	.	TRBJ2-7	TGTGCCAGCTCTGACGGGCCGCCTGACGAGCAGTACTTC	CASSDGPPDEQYF
TRBV5-1	.	TRBD1	TRBJ2-7	TGCGCCAGCAGCTTGCGGGGACAGGGGGCTTACGAGCAGTACTTC	CASSLRGQGAYEQYF
TRBV28	.	.	TRBJ1-2	TGTGCCAGCAGTTCCAACTGGGACACTAACTATGGCTACACCTTC	CASSSNWDTNYGYTF
TRBV7-9	.	.	TRBJ2-7	TGTGCCAGCAGCCGGGGGTCAGGGGACCCCTACGAGCAGTACTTC	CASSRGSGDPYEQYF
TRBV27	.	.	TRBJ2-1	TGTGCCAGCAGGAAGAACTCCAAAAGGGCCAATGAGCAGTTCTTC	CASRKNSKRANEQFF
TRBV10-1	.	TRBD2	TRBJ2-2	TGCGCCAGCAGTGATCCTAGCGGGAGGGTCACCGGGGAGCTGTTTTTT	CASSDPSGRVTGELFF
TRBV7-9	few	.	TRBJ1-2	TGTGCCAGCAGCTTGGCTGTTAACTATGGCTACACCTTC	CASSLAVNYGYTF
TRBV10-3	.	.	TRBJ2-3	TGTGCCATCAGTGGGGGAGACGATATCAGCACAGATACGCAGTATTTT	CAISGGDDISTDTQYF
TRBV11-2	.	.	TRBJ1-2	TGTGCCAGCAGCCTCACCCCGACAGATGCGTATGGCTACACCTTC	CASSLTPTDAYGYTF
TRBV5-1	.	.	TRBJ1-2	TGCGCCAGCAGCTTCCAGGGCGGAGGCTACACCTTC	CASSFQGGGYTF
TRBV6-1	.	.	TRBJ1-1	TGTGCCAGCAGGATGACTGAAGCTTTCTTT	CASRMTEAFF
TRBV27	.	.	TRBJ2-2	TGTGCCAGCAGTTTCGCCGGCACCGGGGAGCTGTTTTTT	CASSFAGTGELFF
TRBV7-6	.	.	TRBJ2-5	TGTGCCAGCAGCTTAGGTGGCAGCTTCCAAGAGACCCAGTACTTC	CASSLGGSFQETQYF
TRBV10-2	.	.	TRBJ2-6	TGCGCCAGCAGTCAGGTCTCCGGGGCCAACGTCCTGACTTTC	CASSQVSGANVLTF
TRBV9	.	.	TRBJ2-1	TGTGCCAGCAGCGTAGGCCATTCCTACAATGAGCAGTTCTTC	CASSVGHSYNEQFF
TRBV28	.	.	TRBJ1-5	TGTGCCAGCAGTTTAGACTCGGCGGGTCAGCCCCAGCATTTT	CASSLDSAGQPQHF
TRBV6-6	.	.	TRBJ1-3	TGTGCCAGCAGTTACAAGCGATCTGGAAACACCATATATTTT	CASSYKRSGNTIYF
TRBV7-9	.	TRBD1	TRBJ2-1	TGTGCCAGCAGCTCCCGGGACAGCTACAATGAGCAGTTCTTC	CASSSRDSYNEQFF
TRBV11-2	once	.	TRBJ1-1	TGTGCCAGCAGCTTAGATGGACAGCGTATGAACACTGAAGCTTTCTTT	CASSLDGQRMNTEAFF
TRBV2	.	.	TRBJ2-5	TGTGCCAGCAGTGTAAACTACGGGAAGACCCAGTACTTC	CASSVNYGKTQYF
TRBV10-2	.	TRBD2	TRBJ2-1	TGCGCCAGCACAGCTCTCACACGGACTAGCGGGAGAGGCTTGGATGAGCAGTTCTTC	CASTALTRTSGRGLDEQFF
TRBV2	.	.	TRBJ2-1	TGTGCCAGCTCTGGGGGGCTCTACCTTGAGCAGTTCTTC	CASSGGLYLEQFF
TRBV19	.	.	TRBJ1-1	TGTGCCAGCAAGGACAGGAACACTGAAGCTTTCTTT	CASKDRNTEAFF
TRBV7-9	.	TRBD2	TRBJ2-3	TGTGCCAGCAGCTTGACGGCGGGAGGGGCAGATACGCAGTATTTT	CASSLTAGGADTQYF
TRBV14	.	.	TRBJ1-4	TGTGCCAGCAGCCACGGAGGTGGAAAACTGTTTTTT	CASSHGGGKLFF
TRBV7-7	.	.	TRBJ2-3	TGTGCTAGCAGCGAGGGCAGGGGCACAGATACGCAGTATTTT	CASSEGRGTDTQYF